This T cell receptor beta chain came from a study of T cell changes during pregnancy in multiple sclerosis. Measured with immunoSEQ multiplex PCR; TCRdb has only the in-frame clones, and not every one. Among 95,000 to 110,000 clones, about nine tenths were seen once, and the ten largest hold roughly 0.82%. CDR1 LNHDA and CDR2 SQIVND come from the germline V gene (reference sequence). This CDR3 contains 15 residues. V shed 6 bases, J shed 2 bases, and the junction held 6 bases outside the gene matches. Sample: peripheral blood, taken in the third trimester of pregnancy. The receptor was derived from a female donor in good health, enrolled as a control in a pregnancy study. The chain has TRBV19 and TRBJ1-2, with TRBD1 identical over 10 bases. CDR3 DNA: TGTGCCAGTAGAACTTGGGACAGGGGAAACTATGGCTACACCTTC. Residues: CASRTWDRGNYGYTF.